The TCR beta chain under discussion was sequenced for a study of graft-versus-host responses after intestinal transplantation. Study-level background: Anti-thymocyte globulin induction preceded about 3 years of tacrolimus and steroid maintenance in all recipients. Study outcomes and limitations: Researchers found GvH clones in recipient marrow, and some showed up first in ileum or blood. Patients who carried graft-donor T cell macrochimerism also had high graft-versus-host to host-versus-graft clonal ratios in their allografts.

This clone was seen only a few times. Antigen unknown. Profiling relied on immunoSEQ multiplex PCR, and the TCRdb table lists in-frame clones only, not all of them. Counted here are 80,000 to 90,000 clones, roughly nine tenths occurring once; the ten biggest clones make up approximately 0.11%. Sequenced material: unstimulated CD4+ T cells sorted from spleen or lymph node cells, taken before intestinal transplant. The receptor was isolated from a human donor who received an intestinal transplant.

The CDR3 spells CASSARQGASPYF. The CDR3 nucleotides are TGTGCCAGCAGTGCACGACAGGGGGCTTCCCCGTACTTC. The chain carries TRBV25-1 and TRBJ2-7; TRBD1 agrees at 10 bases. Germline V CDR1 and CDR2: MGHDK, SYGVNS. This CDR3 spans 13 amino acids. Trimming cost V 4 bases and J 12 bases; bases outside gene matches: 9.